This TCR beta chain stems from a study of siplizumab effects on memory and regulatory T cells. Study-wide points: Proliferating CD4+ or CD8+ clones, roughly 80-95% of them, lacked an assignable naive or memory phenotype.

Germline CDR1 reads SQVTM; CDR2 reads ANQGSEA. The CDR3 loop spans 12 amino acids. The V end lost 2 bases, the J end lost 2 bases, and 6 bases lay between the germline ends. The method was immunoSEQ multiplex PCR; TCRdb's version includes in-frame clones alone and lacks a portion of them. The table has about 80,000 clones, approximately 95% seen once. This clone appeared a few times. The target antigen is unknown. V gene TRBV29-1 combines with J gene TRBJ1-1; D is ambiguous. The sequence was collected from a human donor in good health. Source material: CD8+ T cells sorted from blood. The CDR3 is CSVEYGNTEAFF. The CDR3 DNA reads TGCAGCGTTGAATACGGCAACACTGAAGCTTTCTTT.